The 5 T cell receptor beta chains below were found in one sample sequenced in a study of CD4+ T cells in melanoma. Profiled with immunoSEQ multiplex PCR; TCRdb holds only in-frame clones, not every one. The sample includes about 120,000 clones, 80% to 95% of them seen just once. Sequenced input: peripheral blood. Receptors were obtained from a human donor with melanoma.

In DNA, the CDR3 is TGTGCCAGCACCAAAACCGGCTACCAAGAGACCCAGTACTTC. Translated, it gives CASTKTGYQETQYF. The V call is TRBV25-1, the J call TRBJ2-5, with D hard to call. Trimming stripped 7 bases from V and 0 bases from J, with 12 bases between. The CDR3 has 14 residues. Germline V gene lookup returns CDR1 MGHDK and CDR2 SYGVNS. Full variable domain (missing parts from reference TRBV25-1 and TRBJ2-5): EADIYQTPRYLVIGTGKKITLECSQTMGHDKMYWYQQDPGMELHLIHYSYGVNSTEKGDLSSESTVSRIRTEHFPLTLESARPSHTSQYLCASTKTGYQETQYFGPGTRLLVL.

This clone was picked up one time. The chain has TRBV19 and TRBJ2-5, with 7 positions matching TRBD2. V shed 5 bases, J shed 4 bases, and the junction held 7 bases outside the gene matches. The CDR3 is 14 amino acids. In germline, CDR1 is LNHDA, CDR2 SQIVND (reference sequence). The DNA for the CDR3 is TGTGCCAGTAGTTTGGGGGAGGGAGTAGAGACCCAGTACTTC. Encoded protein: CASSLGEGVETQYF.

The chain has TRBV7-2 and TRBJ2-3; no reliable D call. CDR3 size: 16 residues. Germline V gene data show CDR1 as SGHTA and CDR2 as FQGNSA. The V end lost 5 bases, the J end lost 0 bases, and 15 bases lay between the germline ends. Here the CDR3 DNA reads TGTGCCAGCAGCCGAAAATCGGGTTCTAGCACAGATACGCAGTATTTT. It specifies CASSRKSGSSTDTQYF.

The CDR3 sequence: CASSLYGGESTEAFF. The CDR3 nucleotides are TGCGCCAGCAGCTTGTACGGGGGGGAGTCCACTGAAGCTTTCTTT. This chain connects TRBV5-1 to TRBJ1-1, with D possibly TRBD1 on 5 matching bases. The V end lost 1 base, the J end lost 4 bases, and 14 bases lay between the germline ends. Germline CDR1 reads SGHRS; CDR2 reads YFSETQ. The CDR3 is 15 residues long.

The rearrangement links TRBV18 to TRBJ1-2; D remains unclear. The V and J ends lost 3 bases and 6 bases respectively, with 20 bases between them. CDR1 KGHSH and CDR2 LQKENI come from the germline V gene. CDR3 length: 16 amino acids. CDR3 DNA: TGTGCCAGCTCACCGACCCGGACGGGCGGGAAGGATGGCTACACCTTC. It codes for CASSPTRTGGKDGYTF. Based on the CDR3 plus reference TRBV18 and TRBJ1-2, the full variable domain is NAGVMQNPRHLVRRRGQEARLRCSPMKGHSHVYWYRQLPEEGLKFMVYLQKENIIDESGMPKERFSAEFPKEGPSILRIQQVVRGDSAAYFCASSPTRTGGKDGYTFGSGTRLTVV.